The next 21 T cell receptor beta chains were all read from a single sample in a study of cytomegalovirus exposure and HLA in healthy donors. Sequencing used immunoSEQ multiplex PCR; TCRdb keeps in-frame clones, though not all of them. The sample has about 72,000 clones, about 95% seen once. Material: PBMCs. These receptors all stem from a woman aged 18-29 years in good health and CMV-seropositive.

The chain is built from TRBV5-4 and TRBJ1-1; D not resolved. Germline CDR1 reads SGHNT; CDR2 reads YYREEE (reference sequence). This CDR3 region has 15 residues. V dropped 2 bases and J dropped 1 base, with 12 bases sitting between them. This chain's CDR3 is CASSFFREPNTEAFF. The CDR3, as DNA: TGTGCCAGCAGCTTTTTTCGGGAGCCGAACACTGAAGCTTTCTTT. Using reference TRBV5-4 and TRBJ1-1 for the parts outside the CDR3, the full variable domain is ETGVTQSPTHLIKTRGQQVTLRCSSQSGHNTVSWYQQALGQGPQFIFQYYREEENGRGNFPPRFSGLQFPNYSSELNVNALELDDSALYLCASSFFREPNTEAFFGQGTRLTVV.

This chain links TRBV2 with TRBJ1-6; 9 bases map to TRBD1. This CDR3 is 16 amino acids long. Germline loops: CDR1 SNHLY, CDR2 FYNNEI. V lost 2 bases to trimming and J lost 5 bases; unmatched junction nucleotides: 4. The CDR3 reads CASSERGTGNNSPLHF. The CDR3, as DNA: TGTGCCAGCAGTGAAAGAGGGACAGGGAATAATTCACCCCTCCACTTT. The full variable domain, rest sourced from reference TRBV2 and TRBJ1-6, is EPEVTQTPSHQVTQMGQEVILRCVPISNHLYFYWYRQILGQKVEFLVSFYNNEISEKSEIFDDQFSVERPDGSNFTLKIRSTKLEDSAMYFCASSERGTGNNSPLHFGNGTRLTVT.

This chain joins TRBV29-1 and TRBJ1-2, with D tentatively TRBD1 (5 bases). CDR1 is SQVTM, CDR2 ANQGSEA, per germline. Trimming shortened V by 3 bases and J by 4 bases, and 12 bases separated the two germline ends. The CDR3 is 13 amino acids. The CDR3 is CSVDMEGSYGYTF. CDR3 sequence (DNA): TGCAGCGTTGACATGGAGGGGAGCTATGGCTACACCTTC.

The chain is built from TRBV7-9 and TRBJ2-5, with 11 bases lining up with TRBD1. V was pared by 4 bases and J by 5 bases, with 6 bases of the junction left unmatched. CDR3 size: 15 residues. CDR1 and CDR2 from the germline V gene are SEHNR and FQNEAQ (reference sequence). In DNA, the CDR3 is TGTGCCAGCAGCTCTATCGGACAGGGGGCTGAGACCCAGTACTTC. Amino acids: CASSSIGQGAETQYF.

This clone has a handful of counts. CDR3 DNA: TGTGCCAGCAGCTTAGTGGGGGGGGTATACGAGCAGTACTTC. As protein: CASSLVGGVYEQYF. The chain recombines TRBV7-2 with TRBJ2-7, with 7 bases identical to TRBD2. The CDR3 loop spans 14 amino acids. Germline values: CDR1 SGHTA, CDR2 FQGNSA. The ends lost 1 base at V and 4 bases at J; junction bases unmatched: 4.

This clone was recorded once. The chain is built from TRBV7-2 and TRBJ2-7; TRBD2 agrees at 8 bases. CDR1 is SGHTA, CDR2 FQGNSA, per germline. V shed 3 bases, J shed 3 bases, and the junction held 7 bases outside the gene matches. The CDR3 is 15 amino acids. CDR3 DNA sequence: TGTGCCAGCAGCTTCCAAGCGGGGGAGAACTACGAGCAGTACTTC. Amino acid sequence: CASSFQAGENYEQYF. The full variable domain, in which reference TRBV7-2 and TRBJ2-7 provide the parts outside the CDR3, is GAGVSQSPSNKVTEKGKDVELRCDPISGHTALYWYRQSLGQGLEFLIYFQGNSAPDKSGLPSDRFSAERTGGSVSTLTIQRTQQEDSAVYLCASSFQAGENYEQYFGPGTRLTVT.

The sample holds one count of this clone. The chain is built from TRBV2 and TRBJ2-3; 10 bases fit TRBD2. The germline V gene encodes CDR1 SNHLY and CDR2 FYNNEI. Trimming cost V 7 bases and J 4 bases; bases outside gene matches: 8. There are 15 residues in the CDR3. CDR3 sequence: CASNPSGSIADTQYF. The CDR3, as DNA: TGTGCCAGCAACCCTAGCGGGAGTATAGCAGATACGCAGTATTTT. The full variable domain, in which reference TRBV2 and TRBJ2-3 provide the parts outside the CDR3, is EPEVTQTPSHQVTQMGQEVILRCVPISNHLYFYWYRQILGQKVEFLVSFYNNEISEKSEIFDDQFSVERPDGSNFTLKIRSTKLEDSAMYFCASNPSGSIADTQYFGPGTRLTVL.

This chain links TRBV6-6 with TRBJ1-5; perhaps TRBD1 as D (5 bases). The CDR3 loop spans 15 amino acids. Per germline, CDR1 MNHNY and CDR2 SVGAGI (reference sequence). Trimming took off 7 bases at V and 2 bases at J, with 15 bases between the two ends. For the CDR3, the DNA is TGTGCCAGCACTCCGGACATGCCAGGCAATCAGCCCCAGCATTTT. It translates to CASTPDMPGNQPQHF.

This sequence joins TRBV5-5 and TRBJ2-7, with TRBD2 matching over 8 bases. CDR1 and CDR2 from the germline V gene are SGHKS and YYEKEE (reference sequence). The trim removed 4 bases at V and 7 bases at J, leaving 13 bases unmatched. The CDR3 has 15 residues. The CDR3 nucleotides are TGTGCCAGCAGCCTGCAGGGACTAGGGGTCCGGGAGCAGTACTTC. Translating gives CASSLQGLGVREQYF.

CDR3 sequence (DNA): TGCAGTGCTAGAGATGAGGAGACCCAGTACTTC. Its protein is CSARDEETQYF. The chain has TRBV20-1 and TRBJ2-5; the D is unclear. Per germline, CDR1 DFQATT and CDR2 SNEGSKA (reference sequence). The V and J ends lost 0 bases and 5 bases respectively, with 4 bases between them. The CDR3 length is 11 residues.

The chain links TRBV14 to TRBJ2-5, with 11 nucleotides matching TRBD2. The CDR3 covers 15 residues. The J segment lost 5 bases and the V segment lost 4 bases, leaving 6 bases of the junction unmatched. CDR1 is SGHDN and CDR2 is FVKESK in the germline V gene. CDR3 DNA sequence: TGTGCCAGCAGCCGCGTACTAGCGGGAGTGGAGACCCAGTACTTC. This codes for CASSRVLAGVETQYF. Full variable domain (rest looked up from reference TRBV14 and TRBJ2-5): EAGVTQFPSHSVIEKGQTVTLRCDPISGHDNLYWYRRVMGKEIKFLLHFVKESKQDESGMPNNRFLAERTGGTYSTLKVQPAELEDSGVYFCASSRVLAGVETQYFGPGTRLLVL.

The rearrangement joins TRBV7-2 to TRBJ2-7, with D uncertain. Germline V CDR1 and CDR2: SGHTA, FQGNSA. The germline V and J ends were trimmed by 0 bases and 2 bases, with 14 bases remaining between them. The CDR3 spans 16 residues. The CDR3 nucleotides read TGTGCCAGCAGCTTAGCGTCGCCAGGTATCCCCTACGAGCAGTACTTC. This translates into CASSLASPGIPYEQYF.

The chain joins TRBV28 to TRBJ2-7; D gene uncertain. The germline gives CDR1 MDHEN, CDR2 SYDVKM. The CDR3 is 12 residues long. V was clipped by 3 bases and J by 4 bases, with 7 bases between them. CDR3 in amino acids: CASSFLSYEQYF. The CDR3 region has the DNA TGTGCCAGCAGTTTCCTCAGTTACGAGCAGTACTTC.

This chain connects TRBV7-2 to TRBJ2-7; 7 positions match TRBD1. Germline lookup yields CDR1 SGHTA and CDR2 FQGNSA. This CDR3 has 14 amino acids. With V trimmed by 5 bases and J by 3 bases, 7 bases remained unmatched. As DNA, the CDR3 is TGTGCCAGCAGCCCCCGGACAGGCTTCTACGAGCAGTACTTC. Its protein product is CASSPRTGFYEQYF.

The gene calls are TRBV7-6 and TRBJ2-7; 7 nucleotides agree with TRBD1. V gave up 1 base and J gave up 5 bases; unmatched junction bases: 5. CDR1 and CDR2 (germline): SGHVS, FNYEAQ. This CDR3 contains 14 residues. The CDR3 coding sequence is TGTGCCAGCAGCTTAGGGGCAGGGGGACACGAGCAGTACTTC. Translating gives CASSLGAGGHEQYF.

The rearrangement uses TRBV5-4 and TRBJ2-6, with 9 bases matching TRBD1. Germline CDR1 reads SGHNT; CDR2 reads YYREEE (reference sequence). This CDR3 spans 16 amino acids. The ends lost 7 bases at V and 2 bases at J; junction bases unmatched: 7. The CDR3 protein is CASATGGTAGANVLTF. Written as DNA, the CDR3 is TGTGCCAGCGCGACAGGGGGAACTGCTGGGGCCAACGTCCTGACTTTC.

The rearrangement links TRBV29-1 to TRBJ1-2; no clear D. Trimming cost V 8 bases and J 2 bases, with 12 bases left between them. The germline V gene encodes CDR1 SQVTM and CDR2 ANQGSEA. The CDR3 is made up of 12 amino acids. The CDR3 is CSTRTTNYGYTF. The CDR3 DNA follows: TGCAGCACTAGGACGACGAACTATGGCTACACCTTC.

V and J are TRBV6-5 and TRBJ2-1; the D gene is possibly TRBD1 (6 bases). This CDR3 has 12 residues. The V end lost 5 bases, the J end lost 12 bases, and 14 bases lay between the germline ends. CDR1 and CDR2 (germline): MNHEY, SVGAGI. The chain's CDR3 is CASSQNTGWQFF. DNA of the CDR3: TGTGCCAGCAGTCAGAATACAGGGTGGCAGTTCTTC.

V gene TRBV30 combines with J gene TRBJ1-2, with TRBD1 matching over 11 bases. Per the germline V gene, CDR1 is GTSNPN and CDR2 is SVGIG (reference sequence). The CDR3 has 15 amino acids. Trimming cost V 3 bases and J 7 bases; bases outside gene matches: 10. The CDR3 is CAWSPVGQGAGGYTF. DNA for the CDR3: TGTGCCTGGAGCCCTGTAGGACAGGGGGCTGGTGGCTACACCTTC.

The chain has TRBV15 and TRBJ2-5; 7 positions match TRBD1. V shed 0 bases and J 4 bases; nucleotides not matched to a gene: 2. Germline V lookup: CDR1 LNHNV, CDR2 YYDKDF (reference sequence). This CDR3 spans 14 amino acids. CDR3 sequence (DNA): TGTGCCACCAGCAGAGACGACAGGGCAGAGACCCAGTACTTC. The encoded protein is CATSRDDRAETQYF.

This clone was picked up one time. V usage is TRBV30 and J usage is TRBJ2-5; TRBD2 matches 8 bases. V gave up 2 bases and J gave up 5 bases; unmatched junction bases: 7. The germline V gene encodes CDR1 GTSNPN and CDR2 SVGIG (reference sequence). The CDR3 has 14 amino acids. The CDR3 bases are TGTGCCTGGAGTTTCGGGACTAGAAGGGAGACCCAGTACTTC. This codes for CAWSFGTRRETQYF.